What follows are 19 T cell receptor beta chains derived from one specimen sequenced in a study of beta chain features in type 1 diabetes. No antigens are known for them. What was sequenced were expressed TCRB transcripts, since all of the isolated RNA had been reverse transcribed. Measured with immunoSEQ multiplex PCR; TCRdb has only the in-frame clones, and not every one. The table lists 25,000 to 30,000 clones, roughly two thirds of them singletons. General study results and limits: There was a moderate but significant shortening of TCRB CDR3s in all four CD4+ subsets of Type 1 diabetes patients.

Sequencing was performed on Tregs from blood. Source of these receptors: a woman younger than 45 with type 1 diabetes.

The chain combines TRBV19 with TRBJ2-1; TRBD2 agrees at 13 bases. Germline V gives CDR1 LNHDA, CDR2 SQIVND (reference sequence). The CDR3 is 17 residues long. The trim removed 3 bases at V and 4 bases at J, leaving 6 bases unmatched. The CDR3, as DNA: TGTGCCAGTAGTATCCAATTACTAGCGGGAGGGTACAATGAGCAGTTCTTC. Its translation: CASSIQLLAGGYNEQFF.

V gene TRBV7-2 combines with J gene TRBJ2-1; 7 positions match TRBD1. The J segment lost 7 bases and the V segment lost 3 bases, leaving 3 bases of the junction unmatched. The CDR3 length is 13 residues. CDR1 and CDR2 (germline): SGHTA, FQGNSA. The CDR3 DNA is TGTGCCAGCAGCTTTGACAGGGAGAATGAGCAGTTCTTC. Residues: CASSFDRENEQFF.

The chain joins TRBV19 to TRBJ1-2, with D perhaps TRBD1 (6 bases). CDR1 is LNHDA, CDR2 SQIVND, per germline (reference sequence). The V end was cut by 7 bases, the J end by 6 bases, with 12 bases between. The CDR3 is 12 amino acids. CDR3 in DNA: TGTGCCAGTATGGCGTGGGGGCATGGCTACACCTTC. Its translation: CASMAWGHGYTF.

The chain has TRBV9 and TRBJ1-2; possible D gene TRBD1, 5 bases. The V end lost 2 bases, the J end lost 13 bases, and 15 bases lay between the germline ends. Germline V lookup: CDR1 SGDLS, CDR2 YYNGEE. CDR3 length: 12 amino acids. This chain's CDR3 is CASSVDRMAITF. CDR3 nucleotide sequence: TGTGCCAGCAGCGTTGACAGAATGGCTATCACCTTC.

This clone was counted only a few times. The CDR3: CASSLSPLQGLLSPLHF. The CDR3 DNA sequence: TGTGCCAGCAGCTTATCCCCTCTACAGGGTCTTTTGTCACCCCTCCACTTT. The genes are TRBV7-6 and TRBJ1-6, with a tentative D call TRBD1 (6 bases). The germline V gene has CDR1 SGHVS and CDR2 FNYEAQ. The CDR3 length is 17 residues. V was cut by 2 bases and J by 10 bases, with 21 bases left in between. The entire variable domain, with the rest obtained from reference TRBV7-6 and TRBJ1-6, is as follows: GAGVSQSPRYKVTKRGQDVALRCDPISGHVSLYWYRQALGQGPEFLTYFNYEAQQDKSGLPNDRFSAERPEGSISTLTIQRTEQRDSAMYRCASSLSPLQGLLSPLHFGNGTRLTVT.

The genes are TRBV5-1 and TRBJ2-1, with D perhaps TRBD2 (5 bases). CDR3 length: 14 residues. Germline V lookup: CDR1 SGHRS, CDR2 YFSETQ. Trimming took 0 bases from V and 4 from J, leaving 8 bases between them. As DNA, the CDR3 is TGCGCCAGCAGCTTGGAAGCGGAATACAATGAGCAGTTCTTC. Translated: CASSLEAEYNEQFF.

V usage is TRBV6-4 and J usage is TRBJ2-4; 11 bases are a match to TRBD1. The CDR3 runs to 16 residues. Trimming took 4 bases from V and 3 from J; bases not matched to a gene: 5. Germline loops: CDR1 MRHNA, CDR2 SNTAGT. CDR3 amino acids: CASSAVGQGDKNIQYF. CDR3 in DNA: TGTGCCAGCAGTGCCGTGGGACAGGGGGACAAAAACATTCAGTACTTC.

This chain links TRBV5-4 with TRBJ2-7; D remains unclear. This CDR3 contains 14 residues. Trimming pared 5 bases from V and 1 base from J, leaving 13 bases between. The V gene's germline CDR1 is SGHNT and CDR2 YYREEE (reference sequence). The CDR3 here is CASRQTLFSYEQYF. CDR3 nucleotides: TGTGCCAGCAGACAGACCCTTTTTTCCTACGAGCAGTACTTC.

CDR3 loop: CAINPGLNTEAFF. CDR3 nucleotides: TGTGCCATCAACCCAGGTCTGAACACTGAAGCTTTCTTT. This chain links TRBV10-3 with TRBJ1-1, with D unclear. V gave up 7 bases and J gave up 0 bases, with 9 bases separating them. The length of the CDR3 is 13 residues. Germline V gives CDR1 ENHRY, CDR2 SYGVKD.

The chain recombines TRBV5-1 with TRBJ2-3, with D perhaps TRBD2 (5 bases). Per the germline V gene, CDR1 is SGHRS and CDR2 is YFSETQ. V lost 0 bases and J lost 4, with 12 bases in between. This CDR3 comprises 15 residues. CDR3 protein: CASSLGLAAADTQYF. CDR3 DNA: TGCGCCAGCAGCTTGGGTCTAGCTGCGGCAGATACGCAGTATTTT.

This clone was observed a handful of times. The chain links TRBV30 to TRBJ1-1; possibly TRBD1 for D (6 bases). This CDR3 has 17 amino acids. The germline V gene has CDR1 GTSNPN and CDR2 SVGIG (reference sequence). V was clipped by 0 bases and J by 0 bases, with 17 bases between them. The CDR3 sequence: CAWSVWVLTGMNTEAFF. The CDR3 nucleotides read TGTGCCTGGAGTGTATGGGTCCTGACAGGCATGAACACTGAAGCTTTCTTT. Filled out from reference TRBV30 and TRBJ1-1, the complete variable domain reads SQTIHQWPATLVQPVGSPLSLECTVEGTSNPNLYWYRQAAGRGLQLLFYSVGIGQISSEVPQNLSASRPQDRQFILSSKKLLLSDSGFYLCAWSVWVLTGMNTEAFFGQGTRLTVV.

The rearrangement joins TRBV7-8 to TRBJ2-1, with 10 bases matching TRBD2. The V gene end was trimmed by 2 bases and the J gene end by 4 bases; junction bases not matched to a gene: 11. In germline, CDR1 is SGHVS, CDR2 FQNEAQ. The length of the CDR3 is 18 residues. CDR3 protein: CASSLRAASGSLYNEQFF. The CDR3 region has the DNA TGTGCCAGCAGCTTAAGGGCGGCTAGCGGGAGTTTGTACAATGAGCAGTTCTTC.

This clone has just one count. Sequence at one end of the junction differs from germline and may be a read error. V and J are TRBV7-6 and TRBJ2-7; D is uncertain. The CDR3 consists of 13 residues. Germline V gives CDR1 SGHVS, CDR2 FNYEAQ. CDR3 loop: CASSSMARQPPSF. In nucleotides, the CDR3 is TGTGCCAGCAGCTCAATGGCTAGGCAGCCTCCCTCATTC.

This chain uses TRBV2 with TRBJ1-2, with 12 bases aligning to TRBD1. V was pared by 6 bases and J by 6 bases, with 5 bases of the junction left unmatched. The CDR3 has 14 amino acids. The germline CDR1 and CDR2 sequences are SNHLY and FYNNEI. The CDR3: CASRGQGALNGYTF. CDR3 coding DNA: TGTGCCAGCAGGGGACAGGGGGCGCTTAATGGCTACACCTTC.

The CDR3 sequence is CASRENYGYTF. CDR3 nucleotide sequence: TGTGCCTCCAGGGAAAACTATGGCTACACCTTC. J is TRBJ1-2 and V is TRBV30, with D tentatively TRBD1 (5 bases). The length of the CDR3 is 11 residues. V gave up 7 bases and J gave up 2 bases, with 8 bases separating them. Germline V gives CDR1 GTSNPN, CDR2 SVGIG (reference sequence).

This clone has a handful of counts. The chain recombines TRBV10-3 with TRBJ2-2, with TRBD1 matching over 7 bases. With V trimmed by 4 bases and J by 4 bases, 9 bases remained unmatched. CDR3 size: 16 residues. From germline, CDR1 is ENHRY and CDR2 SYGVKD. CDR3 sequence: CAISVSTGRSTGELFF. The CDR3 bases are TGTGCCATCAGTGTCTCGACAGGGCGGAGCACCGGGGAGCTGTTTTTT.

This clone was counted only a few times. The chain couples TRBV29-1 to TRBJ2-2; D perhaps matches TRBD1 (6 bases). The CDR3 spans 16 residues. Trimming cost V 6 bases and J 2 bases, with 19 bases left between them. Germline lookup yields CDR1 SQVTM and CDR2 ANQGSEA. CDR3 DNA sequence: TGCAGCGTGGGAAAACCGGGACACTTTAACACCGGGGAGCTGTTTTTT. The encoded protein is CSVGKPGHFNTGELFF.

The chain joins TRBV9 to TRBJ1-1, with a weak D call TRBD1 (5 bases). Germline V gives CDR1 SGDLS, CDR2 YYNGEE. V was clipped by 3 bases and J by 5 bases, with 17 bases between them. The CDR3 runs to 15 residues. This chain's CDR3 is CASSGPQGGVTEAFF. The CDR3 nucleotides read TGTGCCAGCAGCGGACCGCAGGGAGGGGTGACTGAAGCTTTCTTT. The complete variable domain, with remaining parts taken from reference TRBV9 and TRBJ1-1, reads DSGVTQTPKHLITATGQRVTLRCSPRSGDLSVYWYQQSLDQGLQFLIQYYNGEERAKGNILERFSAQQFPDLHSELNLSSLELGDSALYFCASSGPQGGVTEAFFGQGTRLTVV.

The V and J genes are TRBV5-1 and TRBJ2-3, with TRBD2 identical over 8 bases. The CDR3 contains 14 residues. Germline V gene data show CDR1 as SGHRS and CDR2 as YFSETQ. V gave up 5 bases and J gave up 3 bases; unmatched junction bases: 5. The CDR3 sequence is CASRTAGGTDTQYF. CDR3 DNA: TGCGCCAGCAGGACTGCGGGAGGTACAGATACGCAGTATTTT.